The 8 T cell receptor beta chains below all came from one sample that was sequenced in a study of identical twins. MiXCR, applied by TCRdb to the 5' RACE reads, yields one record per CDR3 protein. The repertoire has 570,000 or so distinct CDR3 sequences, 9% to 10% of them found once; the top ten carry roughly 3.2%. The sample also formed part of further work on yellow fever vaccine responses in identical twins.

The specimen was PBMCs. Receptors originate from a woman aged 18-30 years in good health.

This clonotype was counted a few times. The rearrangement links TRBV4-2 to TRBJ1-1; TRBD1 might be the D (5 bases). This CDR3 contains 14 residues. Trimming took 0 bases from V and 0 from J, leaving 5 bases between them. Germline CDR1 reads LGHNA; CDR2 reads YNFKEQ. CDR3 bases: TGTGCCAGCAGCCAAGAGGGACTGAACACTGAAGCTTTCTTT. This sequence encodes CASSQEGLNTEAFF.

The chain combines TRBV6-1 with TRBJ1-6; TRBD1 agrees at 9 bases. The CDR3 length is 15 residues. The V gene end was trimmed by 7 bases and the J gene end by 8 bases; junction bases not matched to a gene: 9. Germline-derived CDR1 and CDR2 are MNHNS and SASEGT. The CDR3 DNA reads as TGTGCCAGCATCCCCCCGGGACAGGGATATTCACCCCTCCACTTT. Its protein is CASIPPGQGYSPLHF.

This chain connects TRBV20-1 to TRBJ2-7; D may be TRBD2 (6 bases). Germline V CDR1 and CDR2: DFQATT, SNEGSKA (reference sequence). Trimming removed 4 bases at V and 6 bases at J, with 19 bases between. This CDR3 spans 14 amino acids. The CDR3 protein is CSAKDGRDRSEQYF. CDR3 bases: TGCAGTGCTAAAGACGGGCGGGATAGAAGCGAGCAGTACTTC.

This sequence joins TRBV12-3 or TRBV12-4 and TRBJ2-7; 12 nucleotides line up with TRBD2. CDR3 size: 14 residues. V lost 5 bases to trimming and J lost 2 bases; unmatched junction nucleotides: 1. The CDR3 loop is CASSRLAGAYEQYF. The CDR3 DNA follows: TGTGCCAGCAGTAGACTAGCGGGGGCCTACGAGCAGTACTTC.

This rearrangement joins TRBV5-6 to TRBJ2-7; D may be TRBD1 (6 bases). The V gene lost 3 bases and the J gene lost 3 bases, with 16 bases spanning the gap. Germline V lookup: CDR1 SGHDT, CDR2 YYEEEE. The CDR3 totals 15 residues. CDR3 loop: CASSWVDRDHYEQYF. The CDR3 DNA reads TGTGCCAGCAGCTGGGTGGACAGAGATCACTACGAGCAGTACTTC.

This clonotype was seen a few times. The chain joins TRBV5-1 to TRBJ1-1; D not certain. Trimming took off 0 bases at V and 0 bases at J, with 3 bases between the two ends. Germline V gene data show CDR1 as SGHRS and CDR2 as YFSETQ. This CDR3 has 13 residues. DNA for the CDR3: TGCGCCAGCAGCTTGGAGTTGAACACTGAAGCTTTCTTT. Translated: CASSLELNTEAFF.

This clonotype was seen more than once but under ten times. This chain links TRBV6-2 or TRBV6-3 with TRBJ2-2, with 9 bases lining up with TRBD2. Per the germline V gene, CDR1 is MNHEY and CDR2 is SVGEGT. With V trimmed by 0 bases and J by 5 bases, 16 bases remained unmatched. The CDR3 is 20 residues long. CDR3 sequence: CASSYSSPKASGKTTGELFF. The DNA for the CDR3 is TGTGCCAGCAGTTACTCGTCCCCCAAGGCTAGCGGGAAAACTACCGGGGAGCTGTTTTTT.

The J gene is TRBJ1-1, the V gene TRBV6-1, with D perhaps TRBD1 (6 bases). Germline V gene data show CDR1 as MNHNS and CDR2 as SASEGT. Trimming removed 4 bases from V and 6 bases from J, with 18 bases in between. This CDR3 region has 15 residues. The chain's CDR3 is CASSAPEQGDPEAFF. CDR3 nucleotides: TGTGCCAGCAGTGCGCCCGAACAGGGAGACCCTGAAGCTTTCTTT.